A selection of T cell receptor beta chains follows, all from one sample in a study of shared clonotypes between healthy human individuals. TCRdb's table, derived via immunoSEQ multiplex PCR, lists solely in-frame clones and lacks some. The table has 850,000 to 1,100,000 clones, roughly 80% seen once. The specimen sequenced was memory CD4+ T cells from PBMCs. These receptors were obtained from a man aged 18 to 29 in good health. Some clones in this sample may be carry-over from other donors' samples. CDR3s include the opening cysteine and the closing phenylalanine or tryptophan. A D gene is named only where the DNA matches it firmly. Size tells how often a clone was seen (once, few, many) or the class of an expanded clone, and some rows leave it out.

NA NA TRBJ1-1 TRBV5-6 TGTGCCAGCCAATGGGGGGTGAACACTGAAGCTTTCTTT CASQWGVNTEAFF
few NA TRBJ1-4 TRBV27 TGTGCCAGCACTCTTTGGACAGCGGGAATAGATGAAAAACTGTTTTTT CASTLWTAGIDEKLFF
NA TRBD1 TRBJ1-2 TRBV30 TGTGCCTGGAGTGCCCGGGACAGGTTAAAGGGCTACACCTTC CAWSARDRLKGYTF
NA NA TRBJ1-4 TRBV7-2 TGTGCCAGCAGCTTACGGGCCCCGAATGAAAAACTGTTTTTT CASSLRAPNEKLFF
NA TRBD1 TRBJ2-7 TRBV10-3 TGTGCCATCAGTGCGGAGGACAGGGGGGCCTACGAGCAGTACTTC CAISAEDRGAYEQYF
NA TRBD2 TRBJ2-2 TRBV27 TGTGCCAGCAGTCTCGGGCTAGCGGGATCCGGGGAGCTGTTTTTT CASSLGLAGSGELFF
few TRBD2 TRBJ2-7 TRBV7-8 TGTGCCAGCCGAAAAGGGGCTAGCGGGAGTAGGCCCTCCTACGAGCAGTACTTC CASRKGASGSRPSYEQYF
NA NA TRBJ2-3 TRBV7-2 TGTGCCAGCAGCTTCACGGTTACTAGCACAGATACGCAGTATTTT CASSFTVTSTDTQYF
NA NA TRBJ2-1 TRBV27 TGTGCCAGCAGGTTTCTGGGTCCCATGGACAATGAGCAGTTCTTC CASRFLGPMDNEQFF
NA TRBD1 TRBJ1-1 TRBV10-3 TGTGCCGTCCACGGACAGGGGGCGACTGAAGCTTTCTTT CAVHGQGATEAFF
NA NA TRBJ1-3 TRBV18 TGTGCCAGCTGTTTGGGGGTCTCTGGAAACACCATATATTTT CASCLGVSGNTIYF
NA TRBD1 TRBJ1-1 TRBV10-3 TGTGCCACGAATTACAGGGGCGGCACTGAAGCTTTCTTT CATNYRGGTEAFF
NA NA TRBJ2-2 TRBV9 TGTGCCAGCAGCTACATAGGTGGCACCGGGGAGCTGTTTTTT CASSYIGGTGELFF
NA NA TRBJ2-3 TRBV5-1 TGCGCCAGCACACGGGAGAAGAGCACAGATACGCAGTATTTT CASTREKSTDTQYF
NA NA TRBJ2-4 TRBV6-5 TGTGCCAGCAGTGGGGGGACGGGGGCCAAAAACATTCAGTACTTC CASSGGTGAKNIQYF
NA NA TRBJ1-2 TRBV5-8 TGTGCCAGCAGCTTGGTCCGGGGGGCCTATGGCTACACCTTC CASSLVRGAYGYTF
NA NA TRBJ2-6 TRBV5-1 TGCGCCAGCAGCTTGCTAGTTTCTGGGGCCAACGTCCTGACTTTC CASSLLVSGANVLTF
NA NA TRBJ1-1 TRBV4-2 TGTGCCAGCAGCCATGAAAAGCCAGGATCTGAAGCTTTCTTT CASSHEKPGSEAFF
once TRBD1 TRBJ1-1 TRBV27 TGTGCCAGCAGTTTTTGGGGCAGGGGGACTGAAGCTTTCTTT CASSFWGRGTEAFF
NA NA TRBJ1-2 TRBV19 TGTGCCAGTACCCGAGGGGCCCGTCGAGACTATGGCTACACCTTC CASTRGARRDYGYTF
NA NA TRBJ1-5 TRBV9 TGTGCCAGCAACGGGGGGGATGGTCAGCCCCAGCATTTT CASNGGDGQPQHF
NA NA TRBJ2-7 TRBV30 TGTGCCTGGATGTGGGGGTTGAACGAGCAGTACTTC CAWMWGLNEQYF
NA NA TRBJ1-5 TRBV2 TGTGCCAGCAGTGGACAGGCCGAATATGGGCCCCAGCATTTT CASSGQAEYGPQHF
NA NA TRBJ1-4 TRBV9 TGTGCCAGCAGCGAGACAGCAACTAATGAAAAACTGTTTTTT CASSETATNEKLFF
NA NA TRBJ2-1 TRBV7-8 TGTGCCAGCAGCTTAGCAGGGGCGCGATACAATGAGCAGTTCTTC CASSLAGARYNEQFF
NA NA TRBJ2-7 TRBV29-1 TGCAGCGTTATCACCGGACAGGAGCAGTACTTC CSVITGQEQYF